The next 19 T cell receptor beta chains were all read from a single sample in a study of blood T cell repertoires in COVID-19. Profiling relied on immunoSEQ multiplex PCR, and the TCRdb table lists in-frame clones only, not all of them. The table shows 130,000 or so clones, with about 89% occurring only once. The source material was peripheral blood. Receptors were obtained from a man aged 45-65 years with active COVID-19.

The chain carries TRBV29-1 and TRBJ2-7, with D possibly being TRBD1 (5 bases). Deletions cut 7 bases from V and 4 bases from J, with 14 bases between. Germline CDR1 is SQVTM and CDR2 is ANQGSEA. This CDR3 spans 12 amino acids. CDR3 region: CSARAYSYEQYF. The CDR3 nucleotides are TGCAGCGCCAGGGCCTACTCATACGAGCAGTACTTC.

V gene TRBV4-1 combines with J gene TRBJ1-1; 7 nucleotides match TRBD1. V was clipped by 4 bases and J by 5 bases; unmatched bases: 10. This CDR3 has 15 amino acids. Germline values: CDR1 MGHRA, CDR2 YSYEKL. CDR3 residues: CASSLQGEVGTEAFF. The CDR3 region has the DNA TGCGCCAGCAGCCTTCAGGGGGAGGTAGGGACTGAAGCTTTCTTT.

The CDR3 DNA follows: TGTGCCAGCAGCCGGATGGACAACAATCAGCCCCAGCATTTT. The encoded protein is CASSRMDNNQPQHF. The rearrangement uses TRBV7-9 and TRBJ1-5, with D possibly TRBD1 on 5 matching bases. V gave up 5 bases and J gave up 3 bases, with 11 bases separating them. The CDR3 runs 14 residues. CDR1 is SEHNR and CDR2 is FQNEAQ in the germline V gene (reference sequence).

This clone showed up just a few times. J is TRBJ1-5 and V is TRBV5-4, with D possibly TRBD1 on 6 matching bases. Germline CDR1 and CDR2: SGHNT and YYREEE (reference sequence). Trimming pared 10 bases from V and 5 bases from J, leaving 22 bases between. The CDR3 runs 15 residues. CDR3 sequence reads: CAGRPWAEGDQPQHF. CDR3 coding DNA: TGTGCCGGGCGACCTTGGGCCGAGGGGGATCAGCCCCAGCATTTT.

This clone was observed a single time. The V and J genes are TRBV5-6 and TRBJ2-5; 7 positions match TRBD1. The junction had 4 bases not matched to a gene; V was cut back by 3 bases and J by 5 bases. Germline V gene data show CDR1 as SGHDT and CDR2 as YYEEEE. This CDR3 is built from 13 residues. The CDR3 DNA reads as TGTGCCAGCAGCTATACAGGGGAGGAGACCCAGTACTTC. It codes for CASSYTGEETQYF.

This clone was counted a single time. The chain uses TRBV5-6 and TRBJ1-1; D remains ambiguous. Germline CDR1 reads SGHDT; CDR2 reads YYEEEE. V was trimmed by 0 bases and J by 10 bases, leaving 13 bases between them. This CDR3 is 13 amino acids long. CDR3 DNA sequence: TGTGCCAGCAGCTTGGCCGAGCCCCGGGGAGCTTTCTTT. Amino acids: CASSLAEPRGAFF. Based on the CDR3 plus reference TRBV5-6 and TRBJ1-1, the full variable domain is DAGVTQSPTHLIKTRGQQVTLRCSPKSGHDTVSWYQQALGQGPQFIFQYYEEEERQRGNFPDRFSGHQFPNYSSELNVNALLLGDSALYLCASSLAEPRGAFFGQGTRLTVV.

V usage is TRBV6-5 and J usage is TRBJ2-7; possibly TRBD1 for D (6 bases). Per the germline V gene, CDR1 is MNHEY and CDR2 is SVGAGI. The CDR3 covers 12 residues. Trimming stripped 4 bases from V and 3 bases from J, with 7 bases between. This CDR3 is CASSSDSYEQYF. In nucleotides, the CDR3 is TGTGCCAGCAGTTCGGACAGCTACGAGCAGTACTTC.

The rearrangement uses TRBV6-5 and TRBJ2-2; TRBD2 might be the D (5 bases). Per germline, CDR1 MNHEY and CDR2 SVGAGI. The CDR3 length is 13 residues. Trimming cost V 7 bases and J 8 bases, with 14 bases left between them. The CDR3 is CASTLGSSGELFF. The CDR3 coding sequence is TGTGCCAGCACTCTTGGGAGTTCAGGGGAGCTGTTTTTT.

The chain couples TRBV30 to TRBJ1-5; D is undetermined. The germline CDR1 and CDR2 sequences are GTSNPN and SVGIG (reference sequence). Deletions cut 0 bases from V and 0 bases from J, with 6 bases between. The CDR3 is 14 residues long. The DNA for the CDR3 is TGTGCCTGGAGTGTACGGAGTAGCAATCAGCCCCAGCATTTT. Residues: CAWSVRSSNQPQHF.

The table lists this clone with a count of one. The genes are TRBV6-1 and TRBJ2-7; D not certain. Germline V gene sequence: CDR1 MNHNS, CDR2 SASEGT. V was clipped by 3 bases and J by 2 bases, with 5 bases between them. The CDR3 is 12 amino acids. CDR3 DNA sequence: TGTGCCAGCAGTGATGGCACCTACGAGCAGTACTTC. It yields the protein CASSDGTYEQYF.

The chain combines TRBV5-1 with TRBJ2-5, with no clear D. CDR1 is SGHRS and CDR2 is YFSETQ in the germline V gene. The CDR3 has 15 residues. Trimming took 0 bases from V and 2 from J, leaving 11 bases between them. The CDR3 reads CASSLEPGLQETQYF. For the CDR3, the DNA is TGCGCCAGCAGCTTGGAGCCAGGCCTGCAAGAGACCCAGTACTTC.

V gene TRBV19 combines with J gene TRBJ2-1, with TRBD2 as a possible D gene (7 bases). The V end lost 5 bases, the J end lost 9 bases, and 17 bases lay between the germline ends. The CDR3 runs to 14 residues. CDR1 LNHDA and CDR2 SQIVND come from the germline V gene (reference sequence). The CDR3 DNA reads TGTGCCAGTAGTCCACTAGGGGGGGCCTTTGAGCAGTTCTTC. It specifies CASSPLGGAFEQFF. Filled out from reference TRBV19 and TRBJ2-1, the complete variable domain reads DGGITQSPKYLFRKEGQNVTLSCEQNLNHDAMYWYRQDPGQGLRLIYYSQIVNDFQKGDIAEGYSVSREKKESFPLTVTSAQKNPTAFYLCASSPLGGAFEQFFGPGTRLTVL.

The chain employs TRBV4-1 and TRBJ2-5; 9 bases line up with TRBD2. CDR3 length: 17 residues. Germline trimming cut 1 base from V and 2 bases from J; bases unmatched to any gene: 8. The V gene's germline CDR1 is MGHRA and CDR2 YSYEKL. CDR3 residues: CASSQGRSGGQQETQYF. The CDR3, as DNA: TGCGCCAGCAGCCAAGGGCGGAGCGGGGGGCAACAAGAGACCCAGTACTTC.

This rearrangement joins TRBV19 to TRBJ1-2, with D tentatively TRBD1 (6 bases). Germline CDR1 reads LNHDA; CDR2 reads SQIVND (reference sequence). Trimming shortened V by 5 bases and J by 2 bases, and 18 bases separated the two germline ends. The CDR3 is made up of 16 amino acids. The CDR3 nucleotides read TGTGCCAGTAGTGCCCCTTATGGACAGAGGAACTATGGCTACACCTTC. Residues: CASSAPYGQRNYGYTF.

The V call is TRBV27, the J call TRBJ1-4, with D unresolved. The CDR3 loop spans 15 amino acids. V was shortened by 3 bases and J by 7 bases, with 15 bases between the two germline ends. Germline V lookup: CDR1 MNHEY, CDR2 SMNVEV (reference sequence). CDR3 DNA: TGTGCCAGCAGTTTTTACCGGGGAGGAAGTGAAAAACTGTTTTTT. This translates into CASSFYRGGSEKLFF. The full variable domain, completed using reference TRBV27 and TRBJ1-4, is EAQVTQNPRYLITVTGKKLTVTCSQNMNHEYMSWYRQDPGLGLRQIYYSMNVEVTDKGDVPEGYKVSRKEKRNFPLILESPSPNQTSLYFCASSFYRGGSEKLFFGSGTQLSVL.

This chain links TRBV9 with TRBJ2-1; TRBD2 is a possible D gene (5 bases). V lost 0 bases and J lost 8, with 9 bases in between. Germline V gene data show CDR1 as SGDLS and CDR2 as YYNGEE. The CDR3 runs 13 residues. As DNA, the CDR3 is TGTGCCAGCAGCGTAGGGGGAGTCTATGAGCAGTTCTTC. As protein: CASSVGGVYEQFF.

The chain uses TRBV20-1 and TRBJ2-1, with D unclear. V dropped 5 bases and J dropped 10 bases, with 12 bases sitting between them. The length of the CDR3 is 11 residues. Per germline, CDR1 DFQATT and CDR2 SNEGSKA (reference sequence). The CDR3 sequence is CSAPRTIEQFF. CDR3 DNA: TGCAGTGCTCCCAGAACTATAGAGCAGTTCTTC.

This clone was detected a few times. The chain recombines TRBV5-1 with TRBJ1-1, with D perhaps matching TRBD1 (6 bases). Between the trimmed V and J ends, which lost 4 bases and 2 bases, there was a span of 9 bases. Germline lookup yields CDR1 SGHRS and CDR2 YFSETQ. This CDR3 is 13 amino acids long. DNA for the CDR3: TGCGCCAGCAGCAAGGACAGAAACACTGAAGCTTTCTTT. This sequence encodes CASSKDRNTEAFF. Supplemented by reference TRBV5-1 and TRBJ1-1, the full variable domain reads KAGVTQTPRYLIKTRGQQVTLSCSPISGHRSVSWYQQTPGQGLQFLFEYFSETQRNKGNFPGRFSGRQFSNSRSEMNVSTLELGDSALYLCASSKDRNTEAFFGQGTRLTVV.

CDR3 nucleotide sequence: TGTGCCAGTAGTATATCGGTAGCGGGGGGGCCCACCCAAGAGACCCAGTACTTC. Protein: CASSISVAGGPTQETQYF. The rearrangement links TRBV19 to TRBJ2-5; 11 nucleotides agree with TRBD2. Germline V lookup: CDR1 LNHDA, CDR2 SQIVND (reference sequence). The CDR3 covers 18 residues. Trimming removed 2 bases from V and 1 base from J; junction bases left unmatched: 9.